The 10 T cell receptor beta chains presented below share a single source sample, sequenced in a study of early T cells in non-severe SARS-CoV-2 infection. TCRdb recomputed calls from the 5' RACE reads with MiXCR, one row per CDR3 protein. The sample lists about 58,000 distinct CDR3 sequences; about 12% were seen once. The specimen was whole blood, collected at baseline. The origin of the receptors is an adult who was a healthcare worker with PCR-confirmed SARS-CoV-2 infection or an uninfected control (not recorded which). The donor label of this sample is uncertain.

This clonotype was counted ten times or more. CDR3 bases: TGTGCCACCACGGCGCGGAGGGATGAAAAACTGTTTTTT. Its protein product is CATTARRDEKLFF. V and J are TRBV12-3 or TRBV12-4 and TRBJ1-4, with D uncertain. V lost 10 bases to trimming and J lost 6 bases, with 15 bases between them. CDR3 length: 13 amino acids.

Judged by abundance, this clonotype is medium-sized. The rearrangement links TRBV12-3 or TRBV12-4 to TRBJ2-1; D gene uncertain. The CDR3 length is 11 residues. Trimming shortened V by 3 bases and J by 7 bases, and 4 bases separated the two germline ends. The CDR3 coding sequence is TGTGCCAGCAGTTTTTATAATGAGCAGTTCTTC. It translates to CASSFYNEQFF.

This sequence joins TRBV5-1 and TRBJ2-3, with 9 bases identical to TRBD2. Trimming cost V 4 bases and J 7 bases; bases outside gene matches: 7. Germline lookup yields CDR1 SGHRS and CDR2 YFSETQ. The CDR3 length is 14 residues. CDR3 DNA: TGCGCCAGCAGCCCCGGACTAGCGCCGAATACGCAGTATTTT. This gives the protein CASSPGLAPNTQYF.

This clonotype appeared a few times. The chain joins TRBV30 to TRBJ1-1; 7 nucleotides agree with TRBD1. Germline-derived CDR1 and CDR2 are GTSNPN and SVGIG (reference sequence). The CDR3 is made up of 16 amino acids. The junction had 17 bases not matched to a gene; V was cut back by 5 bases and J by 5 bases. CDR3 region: CAWQSPGQLLRTEAFF. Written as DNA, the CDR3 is TGTGCCTGGCAGTCCCCGGGACAGCTACTCCGGACTGAAGCTTTCTTT.

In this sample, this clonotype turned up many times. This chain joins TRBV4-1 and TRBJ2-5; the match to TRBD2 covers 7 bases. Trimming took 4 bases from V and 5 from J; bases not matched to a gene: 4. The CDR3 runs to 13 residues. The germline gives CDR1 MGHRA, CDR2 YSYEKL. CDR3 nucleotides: TGCGCCAGCAGCCCCAGGGAGGGGGAGACCCAGTACTTC. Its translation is CASSPREGETQYF.

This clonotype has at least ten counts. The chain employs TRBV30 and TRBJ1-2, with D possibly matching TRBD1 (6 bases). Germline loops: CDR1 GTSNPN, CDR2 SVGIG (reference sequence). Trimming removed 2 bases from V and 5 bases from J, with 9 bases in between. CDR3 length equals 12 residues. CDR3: CAWSRGAYGYTF. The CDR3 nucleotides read TGTGCCTGGAGTAGGGGGGCTTATGGCTACACCTTC.

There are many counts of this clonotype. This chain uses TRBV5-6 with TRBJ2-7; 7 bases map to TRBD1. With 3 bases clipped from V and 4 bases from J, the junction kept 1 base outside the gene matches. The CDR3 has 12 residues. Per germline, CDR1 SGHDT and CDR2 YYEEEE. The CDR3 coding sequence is TGTGCCAGCAGCTCACAGGGGTACGAGCAGTACGTC. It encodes CASSSQGYEQYV.

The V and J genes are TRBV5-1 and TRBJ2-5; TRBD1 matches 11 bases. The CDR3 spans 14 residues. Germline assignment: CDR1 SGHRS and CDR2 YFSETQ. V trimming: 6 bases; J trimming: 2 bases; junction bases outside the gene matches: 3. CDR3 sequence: CASTGQGAQETQYF. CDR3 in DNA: TGCGCCAGCACAGGACAGGGGGCTCAAGAGACCCAGTACTTC.

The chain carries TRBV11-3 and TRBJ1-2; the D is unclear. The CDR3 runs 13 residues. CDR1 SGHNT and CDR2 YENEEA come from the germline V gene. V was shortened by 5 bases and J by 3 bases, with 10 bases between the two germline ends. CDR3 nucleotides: TGTGCCAGCAGCGCCGCAACGGACTATGGCTACACCTTC. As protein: CASSAATDYGYTF. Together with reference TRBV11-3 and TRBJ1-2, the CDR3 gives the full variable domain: EAGVVQSPRYKIIEKKQPVAFWCNPISGHNTLYWYLQNLGQGPELLIRYENEEAVDDSQLPKDRFSAERLKGVDSTLKIQPAELGDSAVYLCASSAATDYGYTFGSGTRLTVV.

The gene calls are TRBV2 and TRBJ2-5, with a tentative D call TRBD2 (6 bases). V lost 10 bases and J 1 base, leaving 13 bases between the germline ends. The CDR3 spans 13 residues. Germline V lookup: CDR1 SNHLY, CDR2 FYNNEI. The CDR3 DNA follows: TGTGCCATCCGAGGGAGGCGCCAAGAGACCCAGTACTTC. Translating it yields CAIRGRRQETQYF.